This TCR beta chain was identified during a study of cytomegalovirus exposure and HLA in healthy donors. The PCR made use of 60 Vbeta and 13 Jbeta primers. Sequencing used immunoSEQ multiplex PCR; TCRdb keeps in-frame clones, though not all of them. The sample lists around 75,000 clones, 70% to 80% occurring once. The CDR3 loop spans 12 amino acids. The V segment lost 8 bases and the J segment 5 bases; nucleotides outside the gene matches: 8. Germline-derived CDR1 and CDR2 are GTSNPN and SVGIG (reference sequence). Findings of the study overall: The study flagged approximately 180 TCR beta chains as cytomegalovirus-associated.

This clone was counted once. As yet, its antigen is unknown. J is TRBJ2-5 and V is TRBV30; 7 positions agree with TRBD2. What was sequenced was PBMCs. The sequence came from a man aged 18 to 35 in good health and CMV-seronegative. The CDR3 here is CAGGDRTETQYF. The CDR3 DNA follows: TGTGCCGGGGGGGACCGGACGGAGACCCAGTACTTC.